Below are 17 T cell receptor beta chains sequenced from a single sample in a study of T-cell reconstitution after alpha-beta-depleted transplantation in children. The TCRbeta library incorporated unique molecular identifiers. MiXCR, run by TCRdb on the PCR reads, gives a single entry per CDR3 protein. The sample lists around 600,000 distinct CDR3 sequences, 16% seen once, with about 1.1% in the top ten. The sample in question was PBMCs from the stem cell graft donor, obtained from the stem cell graft. The receptors derive from a human donor who donated a stem cell graft to a child with acute myeloid leukemia.

There are many counts of this clonotype. V and J are TRBV20-1 and TRBJ1-1; 9 bases align to TRBD1. Germline loops: CDR1 DFQATT, CDR2 SNEGSKA (reference sequence). The CDR3 has 14 amino acids. V lost 3 bases, J lost 4 bases, and 6 bases stayed unmatched. CDR3 in amino acids: CSARVGTGFTEAFF. CDR3 sequence (DNA): TGCAGTGCTAGGGTAGGGACAGGGTTCACTGAAGCTTTCTTT.

The chain couples TRBV24-1 to TRBJ2-7, with D perhaps being TRBD1 or TRBD2 (5 bases each). V gave up 5 bases and J gave up 7 bases, with 14 bases separating them. Looked up from germline, CDR1 is KGHDR and CDR2 is SFDVKD. CDR3 length: 13 amino acids. The DNA of the CDR3 is TGTGCCACCAGTGCCCCCGGGACCTCGGAGCAGTACTTC. Translated: CATSAPGTSEQYF.

This clonotype was seen ten or more times. The chain combines TRBV4-3 with TRBJ1-3; D is perhaps TRBD1 (5 bases). This CDR3 spans 16 amino acids. V lost 2 bases and J lost 7, with 18 bases in between. CDR1 and CDR2 from the germline V gene are LGHNA and YSLEER. CDR3 bases: TGCGCCAGCAGCCAACAGCCTCAGGGAAATGGGAACACCATATATTTT. As protein: CASSQQPQGNGNTIYF.

The chain combines TRBV7-2 with TRBJ2-4; D might be TRBD1 (7 bases). Trimming took 4 bases from V and 3 from J, leaving 19 bases between them. This CDR3 is 17 amino acids long. Germline CDR1 SGHTA, CDR2 FQGNSA. The CDR3 protein is CASSWEATGVGKNIQYF. CDR3 DNA sequence: TGTGCCAGCAGCTGGGAGGCCACAGGGGTAGGCAAAAACATTCAGTACTTC.

This clonotype was detected only a few times. The chain couples TRBV7-9 to TRBJ2-5; D is possibly TRBD2 (6 bases). Trimming took off 7 bases at V and 0 bases at J, with 15 bases between the two ends. Germline loops: CDR1 SEHNR, CDR2 FQNEAQ (reference sequence). The CDR3 length is 15 residues. In DNA, the CDR3 is TGTGCCAGCAAGCTCCGGGGGTCAAACCAAGAGACCCAGTACTTC. This translates into CASKLRGSNQETQYF.

This clonotype has a handful of counts. A much larger clone sits a single nucleotide away, making a read error possible. V usage is TRBV7-9 and J usage is TRBJ2-7; unclear D gene. Trimming shortened V by 5 bases and J by 4 bases, and 6 bases separated the two germline ends. The CDR3 length is 11 residues. CDR1 and CDR2 (germline): SEHNR, FQNEAQ (reference sequence). DNA for the CDR3: TGTGCCAGCAGCGCCCGATACGAGCAGTACTTC. It specifies CASSARYEQYF.

In this sample, this clonotype turned up many times. This chain connects TRBV20-1 to TRBJ1-1; D is possibly TRBD1 (5 bases). Trimming stripped 5 bases from V and 1 base from J, with 11 bases between. Germline V gene data show CDR1 as DFQATT and CDR2 as SNEGSKA (reference sequence). This CDR3 is 13 amino acids long. The CDR3 loop is CSADPQENTEAFF. The CDR3 bases are TGCAGTGCTGACCCACAGGAGAACACTGAAGCTTTCTTT.

This sequence joins TRBV7-9 and TRBJ2-6; D uncertain. Germline CDR1 SEHNR, CDR2 FQNEAQ (reference sequence). The germline V and J ends were trimmed by 7 bases and 0 bases, with 10 bases remaining between them. The CDR3 covers 15 residues. DNA for the CDR3: TGTGCCAGCACCTCCCTGCACTCTGGGGCCAACGTCCTGACTTTC. Its translation is CASTSLHSGANVLTF. Drawing the rest from reference TRBV7-9 and TRBJ2-6, the complete variable domain is DTGVSQNPRHKITKRGQNVTFRCDPISEHNRLYWYRQTLGQGPEFLTYFQNEAQLEKSRLLSDRFSAERPKGSFSTLEIQRTEQGDSAMYLCASTSLHSGANVLTFGAGSRLTVL.

The chain recombines TRBV7-8 with TRBJ2-1, with D perhaps matching TRBD1 (5 bases). The CDR3 is made up of 15 amino acids. The V end lost 4 bases, the J end lost 3 bases, and 13 bases lay between the germline ends. Germline CDR1 is SGHVS and CDR2 is FQNEAQ. CDR3 in amino acids: CASSSSGPDYNEQFF. The CDR3 DNA sequence: TGTGCCAGCAGCTCCTCAGGGCCCGACTACAATGAGCAGTTCTTC.

The rearrangement uses TRBV7-2 and TRBJ2-7; 11 nucleotides align to TRBD1. V trimming: 3 bases; J trimming: 3 bases; junction bases outside the gene matches: 7. Germline-derived CDR1 and CDR2 are SGHTA and FQGNSA. The CDR3 length is 16 residues. The CDR3 coding sequence is TGTGCCAGCAGCTTGGGGACAGGGGGGAGCATCTACGAGCAGTACTTC. Residues: CASSLGTGGSIYEQYF.

The rearrangement links TRBV18 to TRBJ1-5; 9 positions agree with TRBD1. V shed 5 bases, J shed 6 bases, and the junction held 8 bases outside the gene matches. Germline values: CDR1 KGHSH, CDR2 LQKENI. The CDR3 runs to 15 residues. The chain's CDR3 is CASSSETGGGQPQHF. The DNA for the CDR3 is TGTGCCAGCTCATCTGAAACAGGGGGCGGTCAGCCCCAGCATTTT.

As to this clonotype: A clone one base away is much larger, so this may be a read error. The chain couples TRBV5-6 to TRBJ1-2; 10 nucleotides line up with TRBD1. The germline gives CDR1 SGHDT, CDR2 YYEEEE. The CDR3 spans 17 residues. The ends lost 4 bases at V and 1 base at J; junction bases unmatched: 10. In DNA form, the CDR3 reads TGTGCCAGCAGCCCACAGGGACAGGGGCGATGTAACTATGGCTACACCTTC. Encoded protein: CASSPQGQGRCNYGYTF.

The sample holds many counts of this clonotype. V usage is TRBV20-1 and J usage is TRBJ2-3; tentative D call: TRBD2 (6 bases). V gave up 2 bases and J gave up 6 bases, with 18 bases separating them. The CDR3 is 15 residues long. Germline CDR1 and CDR2: DFQATT and SNEGSKA (reference sequence). CDR3 coding DNA: TGCAGTGCTAGATCCGGACTAACAGTTTTGGATACGCAGTATTTT. The encoded protein is CSARSGLTVLDTQYF.

The gene calls are TRBV24-1 and TRBJ2-5; 9 positions match TRBD2. Trimming removed 4 bases from V and 3 bases from J; junction bases left unmatched: 2. Germline CDR1 and CDR2: KGHDR and SFDVKD. CDR3 length: 14 amino acids. Here the CDR3 DNA reads TGTGCCACCAGTGAACTAGCGGGTGAAGAGACCCAGTACTTC. Protein product: CATSELAGEETQYF.

This clonotype was seen many times. The V and J genes are TRBV20-1 and TRBJ1-1; the D gene is possibly TRBD1 (6 bases). V was clipped by 5 bases and J by 2 bases, with 12 bases between them. This CDR3 is 13 amino acids long. Germline V CDR1 and CDR2: DFQATT, SNEGSKA (reference sequence). The CDR3 bases are TGCAGTGCTGTAAACAGGGTTAACACTGAAGCTTTCTTT. Residues: CSAVNRVNTEAFF.

The chain employs TRBV5-6 and TRBJ1-1, with TRBD1 as a possible D gene (6 bases). V was trimmed by 0 bases and J by 5 bases, leaving 11 bases between them. Germline-derived CDR1 and CDR2 are SGHDT and YYEEEE. The length of the CDR3 is 14 residues. This chain's CDR3 is CASSLGQVWTEAFF. The DNA of the CDR3 is TGTGCCAGCAGCTTGGGACAGGTGTGGACTGAAGCTTTCTTT.

This clonotype occurred many times. The rearrangement links TRBV7-3 to TRBJ1-1; D unresolved. Trimming left V 4 bases short and J 5 bases short, with 11 bases between. Germline CDR1 SGHTA, CDR2 FQGTGA. The CDR3 runs to 13 residues. This chain's CDR3 is CASSSTPGTEAFF. The CDR3 bases are TGTGCCAGCAGCTCAACCCCTGGAACTGAAGCTTTCTTT.